A selection of T cell receptor beta chains follows, all from one sample in a study of cytomegalovirus exposure and HLA in healthy donors. Measured with immunoSEQ multiplex PCR; TCRdb has only the in-frame clones, and not every one. Of 100,000 to 150,000 clones listed, around three quarters are singletons. The sample taken for sequencing was PBMCs. Receptors were obtained from a man between 18 and 29 years old in good health and CMV-seropositive. Each CDR3 is given with its conserved first and last residue. D genes are given only for firm matches. The size field is filled for only some rows; it gives once, few, many or a size class.

TRBD2	TRBV19	-	17	TRBJ2-7	CASSIMLAEELAYEQYF	TGTGCCAGTAGTATCATGCTAGCGGAAGAATTGGCCTACGAGCAGTACTTC
TRBD2	TRBV19	few	16	TRBJ2-3	CASSSGTSGGSDTQYF	TGTGCCAGTAGTTCGGGGACTAGCGGGGGATCAGATACGCAGTATTTT
-	TRBV18	-	15	TRBJ1-6	CASSQAGPSNSPLHF	TGTGCCAGCTCCCAGGCAGGGCCATCGAATTCACCCCTCCACTTT
-	TRBV5-1	-	15	TRBJ2-7	CASSLAPGDSYEQYF	TGCGCCAGCAGCTTGGCCCCGGGGGACTCCTACGAGCAGTACTTC
-	TRBV19	-	12	TRBJ1-1	CASSPDRLHAFF	TGTGCCAGTAGTCCAGACAGGTTGCATGCTTTCTTT
TRBD2	TRBV11-1	-	15	TRBJ2-4	CASSGSDGRAGIQYF	TGTGCCAGCAGTGGATCGGACGGGAGGGCCGGGATTCAGTACTTC
-	TRBV6-1	-	15	TRBJ2-5	CASSVFGHLQETQYF	TGTGCCAGCAGCGTTTTCGGACATCTACAAGAGACCCAGTACTTC
TRBD2	TRBV18	-	16	TRBJ2-1	CASSRTSGRAVDEQFF	TGTGCCAGCTCACGGACTAGCGGGAGGGCCGTCGATGAGCAGTTCTTC
-	TRBV27	-	15	TRBJ1-5	CASSTLGGGSWPQHF	TGTGCCAGCAGTACCCTCGGGGGAGGGTCATGGCCCCAGCATTTT
TRBD2	TRBV10-3	few	13	TRBJ2-7	CATTERGPYEQYF	TGTGCCACTACCGAGCGGGGGCCGTACGAGCAGTACTTC
-	TRBV5-4	-	14	TRBJ2-7	CASSPGSRIHEQYF	TGTGCCAGCAGCCCAGGATCCAGAATCCACGAGCAGTACTTC
-	TRBV6-1	-	14	TRBJ2-1	CASSDWTLRVEQFF	TGTGCCAGCAGTGACTGGACTCTTCGGGTTGAGCAGTTCTTC
-	TRBV30	few	17	TRBJ1-6	CAWSPRDFSSYNSPLHF	TGTGCCTGGAGTCCTCGGGACTTTAGCTCCTATAATTCACCCCTCCACTTT
-	TRBV4-1	-	15	TRBJ2-7	CASSQEVRVDYEQYF	TGCGCCAGCAGCCAAGAAGTACGGGTAGACTACGAGCAGTACTTC
TRBD1	TRBV7-6	-	15	TRBJ2-2	CASSATGGGTGELFF	TGTGCCAGCAGCGCGACAGGGGGAGGGACCGGGGAGCTGTTTTTT
TRBD1	TRBV6-4	once	15	TRBJ1-6	CASRRDSSYNSPLHF	TGTGCCAGCAGGAGGGACAGCTCCTATAATTCACCCCTCCACTTT
TRBD2	TRBV27	few	15	TRBJ2-7	CASSPMTSGVGEQYF	TGTGCCAGCAGCCCTATGACTAGCGGGGTAGGGGAGCAGTACTTC
-	TRBV19	once	15	TRBJ1-2	CASRAGGAADYGYTF	TGTGCCAGTAGGGCGGGCGGGGCCGCGGACTATGGCTACACCTTC
-	TRBV2	-	12	TRBJ1-2	CASRATGHGYTF	TGTGCCAGCAGAGCCACAGGGCACGGCTACACCTTC
-	TRBV5-1	-	15	TRBJ1-2	CASSLSSRVTDGYTF	TGCGCCAGCAGCTTGTCTTCCAGGGTAACGGACGGCTACACCTTC
-	TRBV11-2	-	14	TRBJ2-7	CASSNTLLPGEQYF	TGTGCCAGCAGTAACACTCTACTACCCGGCGAGCAGTACTTC
-	TRBV28	-	14	TRBJ2-7	CASSPGRSWDEQYF	TGTGCCAGCAGTCCCGGTCGTAGCTGGGACGAGCAGTACTTC
TRBD2	TRBV2	-	14	TRBJ2-5	CASSERTSMETQYF	TGTGCCAGCAGTGAAAGGACTAGCATGGAGACCCAGTACTTC
-	TRBV5-6	once	13	TRBJ1-2	CASSTTASYGYTF	TGTGCCAGCAGCACGACAGCATCCTATGGCTACACCTTC
-	TRBV29-1	few	12	TRBJ1-2	CSVTATNYGYTF	TGCAGCGTTACAGCTACTAACTATGGCTACACCTTC
-	TRBV27	few	13	TRBJ1-1	CASSNLNRASAFF	TGTGCCAGCAGTAATTTAAACAGGGCGTCAGCTTTCTTT
TRBD1	TRBV18	-	12	TRBJ1-1	CASSPTGQEAFF	TGTGCCAGCTCACCCACGGGACAGGAAGCTTTCTTT
-	TRBV6-5	few	14	TRBJ1-2	CASSYISGEYGYTF	TGTGCCAGCAGTTACATTTCAGGGGAGTATGGCTACACCTTC
-	TRBV19	-	16	TRBJ2-1	CASSIGSTNSYNEQFF	TGTGCCAGTAGTATAGGTAGCACAAACTCCTACAATGAGCAGTTCTTC
-	TRBV6-5	-	15	TRBJ1-5	CASSVTGVGNQPQHF	TGTGCCAGCAGTGTGACAGGTGTTGGCAATCAGCCCCAGCATTTT
-	TRBV27	-	14	TRBJ1-5	CASSLGRGNQPQHF	TGTGCCAGCAGTTTAGGAAGGGGGAATCAGCCCCAGCATTTT
TRBD1	TRBV9	-	18	TRBJ1-1	CASSANPPGQGVRPEAFF	TGTGCCAGCAGCGCGAACCCTCCGGGACAGGGGGTTCGGCCTGAAGCTTTCTTT
-	TRBV19	-	15	TRBJ1-5	CASSIEGLGNQPQHF	TGTGCCAGTAGTATCGAGGGACTAGGCAATCAGCCCCAGCATTTT
-	TRBV10-3	few	13	TRBJ2-7	CAIRPRQGYEQYF	TGTGCCATCAGACCTAGGCAGGGCTACGAGCAGTACTTC
-	TRBV5-4	-	15	TRBJ1-2	CASSDTGTMYYGYTF	TGTGCCAGCAGCGATACAGGGACAATGTACTATGGCTACACCTTC
-	TRBV14	-	13	TRBJ1-2	CASSPTPGYGYTF	TGTGCCAGCAGTCCAACCCCGGGATACGGCTACACCTTC
-	TRBV9	-	16	TRBJ2-1	CASSATRQVFHNEQFF	TGTGCCAGCAGCGCTACCAGACAGGTATTCCACAATGAGCAGTTCTTC
-	TRBV25-1	-	12	TRBJ2-4	CASSDPVNIQYF	TGTGCCAGCAGTGATCCAGTCAACATTCAGTACTTC